These T cell receptor beta chains were read from a single sample in a study of blood T cell repertoires in COVID-19. Sequencing was performed with immunoSEQ multiplex PCR; in TCRdb, only in-frame clones are kept and a portion is missing. The profile shows some 260,000 clones, about 87% of them singletons. Sequenced: peripheral blood. These receptors all come from a woman in her twenties or thirties with COVID-19, enrolled during active disease. CDR3s include the opening cysteine and the closing phenylalanine or tryptophan. The D gene is left open where the match is weak. Only part of the rows carry a size: once, few, many, or a class if the clone is expanded.

v_call	j_call	clone_size	d_call	cdr3_aa	cdr3_nt
TRBV7-8	TRBJ2-2	NA	NA	CASSGRGTGELFF	TGTGCCAGCAGCGGGAGGGGGACCGGGGAGCTGTTTTTT
TRBV29-1	TRBJ1-1	NA	TRBD1	CSVEGVVDRGNTEAFF	TGCAGCGTTGAGGGCGTGGTAGACAGGGGGAACACTGAAGCTTTCTTT
TRBV10-2	TRBJ1-5	NA	NA	CASSFRDQPQHF	TGCGCCAGCAGCTTCAGGGATCAGCCCCAGCATTTT
TRBV28	TRBJ1-2	NA	TRBD1	CASSQPTGANYGYTF	TGTGCCAGCAGCCAACCGACAGGGGCGAACTATGGCTACACCTTC
TRBV11-2	TRBJ2-1	few	TRBD1	CASSLEGTAYNEQFF	TGTGCCAGCAGCTTAGAAGGGACAGCCTACAATGAGCAGTTCTTC
TRBV29-1	TRBJ2-6	NA	TRBD1	CSVEDLQTGQSSGANVLTF	TGCAGCGTTGAAGATCTTCAGACGGGACAGAGCTCTGGGGCCAACGTCCTGACTTTC
TRBV23-1	TRBJ1-3	NA	TRBD1	CASSTGGQGGNTIYF	TGCGCCAGCAGTACTGGGGGACAGGGTGGAAACACCATATATTTT
TRBV11-2	TRBJ2-3	NA	TRBD2	CASSLGTSGVSSDTQYF	TGTGCCAGCAGCTTGGGGACTAGCGGGGTTTCCTCAGATACGCAGTATTTT
TRBV4-1	TRBJ2-7	NA	NA	CASSQEADILYEQYF	TGCGCCAGCAGCCAAGAGGCAGATATCCTTTACGAGCAGTACTTC
TRBV7-9	TRBJ2-5	many	NA	CASSLRSRGETQYF	TGTGCCAGCAGCCTAAGGAGCCGAGGGGAGACCCAGTACTTC
TRBV7-9	TRBJ2-7	NA	NA	CASSPPVGNEQYF	TGTGCCAGCAGCCCCCCGGTGGGCAACGAGCAGTACTTC
TRBV20-1	TRBJ2-7	NA	NA	CSASGGRIYEQYF	TGCAGTGCTAGTGGGGGCCGGATCTACGAGCAGTACTTC
TRBV21-1	TRBJ1-5	NA	NA	CASSVRDRAQPQHF	TGTGCCAGCAGCGTCCGGGACAGGGCACAGCCCCAGCATTTT
TRBV5-1	TRBJ1-1	NA	TRBD1	CASSRTGVFGMNTEAFF	TGCGCCAGCAGCCGTACAGGGGTCTTCGGCATGAACACTGAAGCTTTCTTT
TRBV5-1	TRBJ2-3	NA	NA	CASSLDSPSTDTQYF	TGCGCCAGCAGCTTGGACAGTCCGAGCACAGATACGCAGTATTTT
TRBV4-1	TRBJ1-1	few	NA	CASSQESSDRSEAFF	TGCGCCAGCAGCCAAGAAAGCTCCGACAGGAGTGAAGCTTTCTTT
TRBV29-1	TRBJ1-4	NA	TRBD1	CSVGLTGTNEKLFF	TGCAGCGTTGGACTGACAGGGACTAATGAAAAACTGTTTTTT
TRBV6-5	TRBJ1-4	NA	NA	CASSYSGGVTNEKLFF	TGTGCCAGCAGTTACTCGGGGGGGGTTACTAATGAAAAACTGTTTTTT
TRBV10-1	TRBJ1-5	NA	TRBD1	CATGDRGDQPQHF	TGCGCCACCGGGGACAGGGGGGATCAGCCCCAGCATTTT
TRBV5-8	TRBJ2-1	NA	TRBD2	CASSLVWGSGSLYNEQFF	TGTGCCAGCAGCTTGGTTTGGGGTAGCGGGTCCCTCTACAATGAGCAGTTCTTC
TRBV4-1	TRBJ1-1	once	NA	CASNGLWPGVFRGPPMNTEAFF	TGCGCCAGCAACGGTCTCTGGCCTGGAGTTTTTCGAGGTCCACCTATGAACACTGAAGCTTTCTTT
TRBV7-9	TRBJ2-3	NA	TRBD2	CASSGGGLRGSTDTQYF	TGTGCCAGCAGCGGCGGGGGACTGCGCGGTAGCACAGATACGCAGTATTTT
TRBV19	TRBJ2-7	NA	TRBD2	CASSISSGSTYEQYF	TGTGCCAGTAGTATCTCTAGCGGGTCTACCTACGAGCAGTACTTC
TRBV5-1	TRBJ2-3	NA	NA	CASRRGTVTDTQYF	TGCGCCAGCAGGAGGGGGACGGTCACAGATACGCAGTATTTT
TRBV29-1	TRBJ2-5	NA	TRBD1	CSVEGQGASETQYF	TGCAGCGTTGAAGGACAGGGGGCATCCGAGACCCAGTACTTC
TRBV6-5	TRBJ1-1	NA	NA	CASRRGAGTEAFF	TGTGCCAGCCGGAGGGGCGCGGGGACTGAAGCTTTCTTT
TRBV18	TRBJ2-1	NA	NA	CASSPAAGSNEQFF	TGTGCCAGCTCACCCGCCGCCGGGTCCAATGAGCAGTTCTTC
TRBV18	TRBJ2-5	NA	TRBD1	CASSRFPLTRTGEEKTQYF	TGTGCCAGCTCACGATTCCCCCTGACACGGACAGGGGAGGAAAAGACCCAGTACTTC
TRBV6-6	TRBJ1-1	NA	TRBD1	CASSSQDRFTEAFF	TGTGCCAGCAGTTCACAGGACAGGTTCACTGAAGCTTTCTTT
TRBV27	TRBJ2-2	NA	TRBD2	CASSLTSGRSGELFF	TGTGCCAGCAGTTTGACCAGCGGGAGATCCGGGGAGCTGTTTTTT
TRBV7-2	TRBJ1-6	once	TRBD1	CASRGMAGGFNSPLHF	TGTGCCAGCAGAGGGATGGCAGGGGGCTTTAATTCACCCCTCCACTTT
TRBV4-1	TRBJ2-3	NA	NA	CASSTYPRGNDTQYF	TGCGCCAGCAGCACATACCCCCGGGGTAATGATACGCAGTATTTT
TRBV25-1	TRBJ1-1	NA	NA	CASSELGQGTEAFF	TGTGCCAGCAGTGAATTGGGGCAGGGCACTGAAGCTTTCTTT
TRBV5-8	TRBJ1-4	NA	TRBD1	CASSLVRQGLRSEKLFF	TGTGCCAGCAGCTTGGTACGACAGGGGCTAAGGAGTGAAAAACTGTTTTTT
TRBV29-1	TRBJ2-3	NA	TRBD1	CSAGQGAVLDTQYF	TGCAGCGCCGGACAGGGGGCGGTGCTGGATACGCAGTATTTT
TRBV2	TRBJ1-5	NA	NA	CASTVTDTFQPQHF	TGTGCCAGCACCGTCACAGACACGTTTCAGCCCCAGCATTTT
TRBV6-5	TRBJ1-6	NA	NA	CASSYSGDTYNSPLHF	TGTGCCAGCAGTTACTCCGGGGATACCTATAATTCACCCCTCCACTTT
TRBV12-3/TRBV12-4	TRBJ1-4	NA	NA	CASSFSDRKLFF	TGTGCCAGCAGTTTCTCGGACAGAAAACTGTTTTTT
TRBV29-1	TRBJ1-1	NA	NA	CSVEGILNTEAFF	TGCAGCGTTGAGGGCATATTGAACACTGAAGCTTTCTTT
TRBV10-3	TRBJ2-1	NA	TRBD1	CAISETDRGRYNEQFF	TGTGCCATCAGTGAGACGGACAGGGGTCGGTACAATGAGCAGTTCTTC
TRBV6-2/TRBV6-3	TRBJ2-2	few	NA	CASSYSMVAGATGELFF	TGTGCCAGCAGTTACTCGATGGTTGCTGGGGCCACCGGGGAGCTGTTTTTT
TRBV13	TRBJ2-5	once	NA	CASSSPSQGFGETQYF	TGTGCCAGCAGCTCCCCATCTCAGGGGTTCGGGGAGACCCAGTACTTC
TRBV23-1	TRBJ2-5	once	NA	CASRHYRERETQYF	TGCGCCAGCAGACACTACAGGGAACGGGAGACCCAGTACTTC
TRBV7-2	TRBJ2-1	NA	TRBD2	CASSSGTSHPNEQFF	TGTGCCAGCAGCTCCGGGACTAGTCACCCCAATGAGCAGTTCTTC
TRBV2	TRBJ2-2	NA	TRBD1	CASSKDRGHGGELFF	TGTGCCAGCAGTAAAGACAGGGGGCATGGCGGGGAGCTGTTTTTT
TRBV7-2	TRBJ2-3	NA	TRBD2	CASSTTGGGDTQYF	TGTGCCAGCAGCACCACCGGGGGGGGAGATACGCAGTATTTT
TRBV7-9	TRBJ1-3	NA	NA	CASSTTASGVGNTIYF	TGTGCCAGCAGCACAACAGCCTCAGGGGTAGGAAACACCATATATTTT
TRBV11-2	TRBJ1-1	NA	NA	CASSLFGPRRNTEAFF	TGTGCCAGCAGCTTATTCGGTCCAAGGAGGAACACTGAAGCTTTCTTT